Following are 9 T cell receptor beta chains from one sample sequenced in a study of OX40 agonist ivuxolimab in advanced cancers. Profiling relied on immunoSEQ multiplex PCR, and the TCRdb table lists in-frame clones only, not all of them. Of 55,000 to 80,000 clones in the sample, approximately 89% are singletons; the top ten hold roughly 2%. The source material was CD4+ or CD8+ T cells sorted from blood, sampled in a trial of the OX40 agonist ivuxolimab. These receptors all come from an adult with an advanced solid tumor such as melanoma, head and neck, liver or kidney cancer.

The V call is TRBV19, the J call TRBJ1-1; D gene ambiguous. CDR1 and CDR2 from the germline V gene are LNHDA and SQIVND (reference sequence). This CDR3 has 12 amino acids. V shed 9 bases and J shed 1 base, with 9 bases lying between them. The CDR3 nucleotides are TGTGCCAGCAGAGGTGGGAACACTGAAGCTTTCTTT. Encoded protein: CASRGGNTEAFF.

Here the CDR3 reads CASSLSITGLLYNEQFF. The CDR3 DNA reads as TGTGCCAGCAGTTTATCGATCACCGGATTACTCTACAATGAGCAGTTCTTC. This chain links TRBV27 with TRBJ2-1; D unresolved. The V and J ends lost 0 bases and 3 bases respectively, with 15 bases between them. Germline-derived CDR1 and CDR2 are MNHEY and SMNVEV (reference sequence). The CDR3 sequence is 17 residues long.

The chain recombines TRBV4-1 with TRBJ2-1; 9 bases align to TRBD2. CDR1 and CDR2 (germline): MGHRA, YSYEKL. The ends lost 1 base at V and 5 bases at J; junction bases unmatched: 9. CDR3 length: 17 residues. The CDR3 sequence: CASSQGSWLAGNNEQFF. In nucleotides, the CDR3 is TGCGCCAGCAGCCAAGGCTCGTGGCTAGCGGGAAACAATGAGCAGTTCTTC.

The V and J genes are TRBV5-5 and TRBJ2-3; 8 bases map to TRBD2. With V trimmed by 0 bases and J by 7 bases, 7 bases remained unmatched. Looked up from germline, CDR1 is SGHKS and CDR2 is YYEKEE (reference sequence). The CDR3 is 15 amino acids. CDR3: CASSLVGLASNTQYF. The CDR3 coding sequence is TGTGCCAGCAGCTTGGTCGGACTAGCATCGAATACGCAGTATTTT. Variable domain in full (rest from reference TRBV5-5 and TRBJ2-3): DAGVTQSPTHLIKTRGQQVTLRCSPISGHKSVSWYQQVLGQGPQFIFQYYEKEERGRGNFPDRFSARQFPNYSSELNVNALLLGDSALYLCASSLVGLASNTQYFGPGTRLTVL.

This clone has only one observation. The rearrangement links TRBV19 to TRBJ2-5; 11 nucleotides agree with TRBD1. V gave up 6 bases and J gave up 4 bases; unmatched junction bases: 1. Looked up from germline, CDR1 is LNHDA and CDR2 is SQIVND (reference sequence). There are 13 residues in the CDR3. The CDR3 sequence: CASSGTGGETQYF. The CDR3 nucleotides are TGTGCCAGTAGCGGGACAGGGGGAGAGACCCAGTACTTC. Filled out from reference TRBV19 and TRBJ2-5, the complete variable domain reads DGGITQSPKYLFRKEGQNVTLSCEQNLNHDAMYWYRQDPGQGLRLIYYSQIVNDFQKGDIAEGYSVSREKKESFPLTVTSAQKNPTAFYLCASSGTGGETQYFGPGTRLLVL.

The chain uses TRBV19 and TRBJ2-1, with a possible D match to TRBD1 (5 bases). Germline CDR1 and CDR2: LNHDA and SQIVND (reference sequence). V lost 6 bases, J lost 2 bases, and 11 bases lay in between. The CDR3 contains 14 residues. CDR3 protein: CASRKGIAYNEQFF. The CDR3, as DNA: TGTGCCAGTAGGAAGGGGATCGCCTACAATGAGCAGTTCTTC.

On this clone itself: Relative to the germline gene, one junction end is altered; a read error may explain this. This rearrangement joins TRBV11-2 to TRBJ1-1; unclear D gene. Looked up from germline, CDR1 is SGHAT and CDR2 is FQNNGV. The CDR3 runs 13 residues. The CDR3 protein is CASSLTGNAEAFF. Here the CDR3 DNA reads TGTGCCAGCAGCTTAACCGGGAACGCTGAAGCTTTCTTT.

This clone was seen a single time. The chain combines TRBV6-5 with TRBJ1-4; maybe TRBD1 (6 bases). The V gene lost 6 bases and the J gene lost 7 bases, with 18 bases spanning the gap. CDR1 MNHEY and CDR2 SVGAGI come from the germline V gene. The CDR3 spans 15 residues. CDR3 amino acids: CASRNSGAEIEKLFF. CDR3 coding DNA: TGTGCCAGCAGAAACTCGGGGGCTGAGATTGAAAAACTGTTTTTT.

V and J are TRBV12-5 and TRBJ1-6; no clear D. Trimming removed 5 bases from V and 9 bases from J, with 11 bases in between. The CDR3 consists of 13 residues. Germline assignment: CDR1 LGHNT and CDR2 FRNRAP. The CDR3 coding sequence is TGTGCTAGTGGTATAGAAGAGGGTTCACCCCTCCACTTT. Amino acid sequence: CASGIEEGSPLHF.